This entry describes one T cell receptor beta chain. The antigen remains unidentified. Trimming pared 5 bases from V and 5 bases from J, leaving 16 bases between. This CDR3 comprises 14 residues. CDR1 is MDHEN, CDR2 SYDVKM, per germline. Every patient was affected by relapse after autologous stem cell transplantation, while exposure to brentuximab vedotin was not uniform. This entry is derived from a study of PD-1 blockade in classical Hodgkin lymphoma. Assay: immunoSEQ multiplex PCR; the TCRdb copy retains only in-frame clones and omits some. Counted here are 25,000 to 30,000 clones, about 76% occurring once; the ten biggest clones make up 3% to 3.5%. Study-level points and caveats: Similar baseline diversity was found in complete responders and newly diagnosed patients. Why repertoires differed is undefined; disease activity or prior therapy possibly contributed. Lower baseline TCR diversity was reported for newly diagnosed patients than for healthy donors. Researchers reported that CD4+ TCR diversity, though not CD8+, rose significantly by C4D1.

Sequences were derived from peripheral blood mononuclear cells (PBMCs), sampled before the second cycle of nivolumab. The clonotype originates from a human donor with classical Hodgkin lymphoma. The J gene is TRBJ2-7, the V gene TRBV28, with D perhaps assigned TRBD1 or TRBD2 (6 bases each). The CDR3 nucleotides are TGTGCCAGCAGTCTTAGGGGGGAAAGCCACGAGCAGTACTTC. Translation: CASSLRGESHEQYF.